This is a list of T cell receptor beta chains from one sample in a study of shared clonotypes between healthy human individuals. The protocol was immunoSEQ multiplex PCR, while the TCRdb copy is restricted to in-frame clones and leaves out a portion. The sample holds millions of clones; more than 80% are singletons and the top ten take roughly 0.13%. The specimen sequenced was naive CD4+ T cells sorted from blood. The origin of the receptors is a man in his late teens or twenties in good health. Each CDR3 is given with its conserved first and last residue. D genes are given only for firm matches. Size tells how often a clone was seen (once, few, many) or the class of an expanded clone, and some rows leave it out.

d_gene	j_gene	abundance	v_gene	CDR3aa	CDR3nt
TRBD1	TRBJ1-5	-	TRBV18	CASSGQGTQPQHF	TGTGCCAGCTCGGGACAGGGGACACAGCCCCAGCATTTT
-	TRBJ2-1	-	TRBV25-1	CASSGKKRVTSYNEQFF	TGTGCCAGCAGTGGCAAGAAGCGGGTTACCTCCTACAATGAGCAGTTCTTC
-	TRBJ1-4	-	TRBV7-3	CASSLFRVRFF	TGTGCCAGCAGCTTATTCCGAGTAAGGTTTTTT
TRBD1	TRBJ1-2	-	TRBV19	CASSVGPGQLDYGYTF	TGTGCCAGTAGTGTTGGACCGGGACAGCTAGACTATGGCTACACCTTC
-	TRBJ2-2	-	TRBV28	CASSLSGRGELFF	TGTGCCAGCAGCCTGTCGGGGCGTGGGGAGCTGTTTTTT
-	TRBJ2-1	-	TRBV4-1	CASSQLGTSYNEQFF	TGCGCCAGCAGCCAACTGGGAACGTCCTACAATGAGCAGTTCTTC
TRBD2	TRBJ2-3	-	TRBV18	CASSPSLAGGRADTQYF	TGTGCCAGCTCACCATCTCTAGCGGGGGGGCGTGCAGATACGCAGTATTTT
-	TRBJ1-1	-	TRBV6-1	CASSPKWGSTEAFF	TGTGCCAGCAGCCCAAAATGGGGATCGACTGAAGCTTTCTTT
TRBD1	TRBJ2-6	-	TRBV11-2	CASSARRDRHSGANVLTF	TGTGCCAGCAGCGCGCGCCGGGACAGGCACTCTGGGGCCAACGTCCTGACTTTC
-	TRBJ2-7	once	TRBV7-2	CASSQQGGQGKYEQYF	TGTGCCAGCAGCCAACAGGGGGGGCAGGGAAAATACGAGCAGTACTTC
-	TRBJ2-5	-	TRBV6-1	CASSEMGTAQETQYF	TGTGCCAGCAGTGAGATGGGGACTGCTCAAGAGACCCAGTACTTC
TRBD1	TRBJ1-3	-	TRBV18	CASSARTGDGNTIYF	TGTGCCAGCTCAGCTCGGACAGGGGATGGAAACACCATATATTTT
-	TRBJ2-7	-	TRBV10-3	CANGDSEREQYF	TGTGCCAATGGGGATAGCGAAAGGGAGCAGTACTTC
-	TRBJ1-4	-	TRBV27	CASSTDSFNEKLFF	TGTGCCAGCAGTACGGACAGCTTTAATGAAAAACTGTTTTTT
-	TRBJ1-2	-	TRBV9	CASSVDNGDKGGYTF	TGTGCCAGCAGCGTAGATAACGGGGATAAGGGTGGCTACACCTTC
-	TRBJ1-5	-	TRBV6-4	CASSEAGTPGQPQHF	TGTGCCAGCAGTGAGGCCGGGACTCCCGGGCAGCCCCAGCATTTT